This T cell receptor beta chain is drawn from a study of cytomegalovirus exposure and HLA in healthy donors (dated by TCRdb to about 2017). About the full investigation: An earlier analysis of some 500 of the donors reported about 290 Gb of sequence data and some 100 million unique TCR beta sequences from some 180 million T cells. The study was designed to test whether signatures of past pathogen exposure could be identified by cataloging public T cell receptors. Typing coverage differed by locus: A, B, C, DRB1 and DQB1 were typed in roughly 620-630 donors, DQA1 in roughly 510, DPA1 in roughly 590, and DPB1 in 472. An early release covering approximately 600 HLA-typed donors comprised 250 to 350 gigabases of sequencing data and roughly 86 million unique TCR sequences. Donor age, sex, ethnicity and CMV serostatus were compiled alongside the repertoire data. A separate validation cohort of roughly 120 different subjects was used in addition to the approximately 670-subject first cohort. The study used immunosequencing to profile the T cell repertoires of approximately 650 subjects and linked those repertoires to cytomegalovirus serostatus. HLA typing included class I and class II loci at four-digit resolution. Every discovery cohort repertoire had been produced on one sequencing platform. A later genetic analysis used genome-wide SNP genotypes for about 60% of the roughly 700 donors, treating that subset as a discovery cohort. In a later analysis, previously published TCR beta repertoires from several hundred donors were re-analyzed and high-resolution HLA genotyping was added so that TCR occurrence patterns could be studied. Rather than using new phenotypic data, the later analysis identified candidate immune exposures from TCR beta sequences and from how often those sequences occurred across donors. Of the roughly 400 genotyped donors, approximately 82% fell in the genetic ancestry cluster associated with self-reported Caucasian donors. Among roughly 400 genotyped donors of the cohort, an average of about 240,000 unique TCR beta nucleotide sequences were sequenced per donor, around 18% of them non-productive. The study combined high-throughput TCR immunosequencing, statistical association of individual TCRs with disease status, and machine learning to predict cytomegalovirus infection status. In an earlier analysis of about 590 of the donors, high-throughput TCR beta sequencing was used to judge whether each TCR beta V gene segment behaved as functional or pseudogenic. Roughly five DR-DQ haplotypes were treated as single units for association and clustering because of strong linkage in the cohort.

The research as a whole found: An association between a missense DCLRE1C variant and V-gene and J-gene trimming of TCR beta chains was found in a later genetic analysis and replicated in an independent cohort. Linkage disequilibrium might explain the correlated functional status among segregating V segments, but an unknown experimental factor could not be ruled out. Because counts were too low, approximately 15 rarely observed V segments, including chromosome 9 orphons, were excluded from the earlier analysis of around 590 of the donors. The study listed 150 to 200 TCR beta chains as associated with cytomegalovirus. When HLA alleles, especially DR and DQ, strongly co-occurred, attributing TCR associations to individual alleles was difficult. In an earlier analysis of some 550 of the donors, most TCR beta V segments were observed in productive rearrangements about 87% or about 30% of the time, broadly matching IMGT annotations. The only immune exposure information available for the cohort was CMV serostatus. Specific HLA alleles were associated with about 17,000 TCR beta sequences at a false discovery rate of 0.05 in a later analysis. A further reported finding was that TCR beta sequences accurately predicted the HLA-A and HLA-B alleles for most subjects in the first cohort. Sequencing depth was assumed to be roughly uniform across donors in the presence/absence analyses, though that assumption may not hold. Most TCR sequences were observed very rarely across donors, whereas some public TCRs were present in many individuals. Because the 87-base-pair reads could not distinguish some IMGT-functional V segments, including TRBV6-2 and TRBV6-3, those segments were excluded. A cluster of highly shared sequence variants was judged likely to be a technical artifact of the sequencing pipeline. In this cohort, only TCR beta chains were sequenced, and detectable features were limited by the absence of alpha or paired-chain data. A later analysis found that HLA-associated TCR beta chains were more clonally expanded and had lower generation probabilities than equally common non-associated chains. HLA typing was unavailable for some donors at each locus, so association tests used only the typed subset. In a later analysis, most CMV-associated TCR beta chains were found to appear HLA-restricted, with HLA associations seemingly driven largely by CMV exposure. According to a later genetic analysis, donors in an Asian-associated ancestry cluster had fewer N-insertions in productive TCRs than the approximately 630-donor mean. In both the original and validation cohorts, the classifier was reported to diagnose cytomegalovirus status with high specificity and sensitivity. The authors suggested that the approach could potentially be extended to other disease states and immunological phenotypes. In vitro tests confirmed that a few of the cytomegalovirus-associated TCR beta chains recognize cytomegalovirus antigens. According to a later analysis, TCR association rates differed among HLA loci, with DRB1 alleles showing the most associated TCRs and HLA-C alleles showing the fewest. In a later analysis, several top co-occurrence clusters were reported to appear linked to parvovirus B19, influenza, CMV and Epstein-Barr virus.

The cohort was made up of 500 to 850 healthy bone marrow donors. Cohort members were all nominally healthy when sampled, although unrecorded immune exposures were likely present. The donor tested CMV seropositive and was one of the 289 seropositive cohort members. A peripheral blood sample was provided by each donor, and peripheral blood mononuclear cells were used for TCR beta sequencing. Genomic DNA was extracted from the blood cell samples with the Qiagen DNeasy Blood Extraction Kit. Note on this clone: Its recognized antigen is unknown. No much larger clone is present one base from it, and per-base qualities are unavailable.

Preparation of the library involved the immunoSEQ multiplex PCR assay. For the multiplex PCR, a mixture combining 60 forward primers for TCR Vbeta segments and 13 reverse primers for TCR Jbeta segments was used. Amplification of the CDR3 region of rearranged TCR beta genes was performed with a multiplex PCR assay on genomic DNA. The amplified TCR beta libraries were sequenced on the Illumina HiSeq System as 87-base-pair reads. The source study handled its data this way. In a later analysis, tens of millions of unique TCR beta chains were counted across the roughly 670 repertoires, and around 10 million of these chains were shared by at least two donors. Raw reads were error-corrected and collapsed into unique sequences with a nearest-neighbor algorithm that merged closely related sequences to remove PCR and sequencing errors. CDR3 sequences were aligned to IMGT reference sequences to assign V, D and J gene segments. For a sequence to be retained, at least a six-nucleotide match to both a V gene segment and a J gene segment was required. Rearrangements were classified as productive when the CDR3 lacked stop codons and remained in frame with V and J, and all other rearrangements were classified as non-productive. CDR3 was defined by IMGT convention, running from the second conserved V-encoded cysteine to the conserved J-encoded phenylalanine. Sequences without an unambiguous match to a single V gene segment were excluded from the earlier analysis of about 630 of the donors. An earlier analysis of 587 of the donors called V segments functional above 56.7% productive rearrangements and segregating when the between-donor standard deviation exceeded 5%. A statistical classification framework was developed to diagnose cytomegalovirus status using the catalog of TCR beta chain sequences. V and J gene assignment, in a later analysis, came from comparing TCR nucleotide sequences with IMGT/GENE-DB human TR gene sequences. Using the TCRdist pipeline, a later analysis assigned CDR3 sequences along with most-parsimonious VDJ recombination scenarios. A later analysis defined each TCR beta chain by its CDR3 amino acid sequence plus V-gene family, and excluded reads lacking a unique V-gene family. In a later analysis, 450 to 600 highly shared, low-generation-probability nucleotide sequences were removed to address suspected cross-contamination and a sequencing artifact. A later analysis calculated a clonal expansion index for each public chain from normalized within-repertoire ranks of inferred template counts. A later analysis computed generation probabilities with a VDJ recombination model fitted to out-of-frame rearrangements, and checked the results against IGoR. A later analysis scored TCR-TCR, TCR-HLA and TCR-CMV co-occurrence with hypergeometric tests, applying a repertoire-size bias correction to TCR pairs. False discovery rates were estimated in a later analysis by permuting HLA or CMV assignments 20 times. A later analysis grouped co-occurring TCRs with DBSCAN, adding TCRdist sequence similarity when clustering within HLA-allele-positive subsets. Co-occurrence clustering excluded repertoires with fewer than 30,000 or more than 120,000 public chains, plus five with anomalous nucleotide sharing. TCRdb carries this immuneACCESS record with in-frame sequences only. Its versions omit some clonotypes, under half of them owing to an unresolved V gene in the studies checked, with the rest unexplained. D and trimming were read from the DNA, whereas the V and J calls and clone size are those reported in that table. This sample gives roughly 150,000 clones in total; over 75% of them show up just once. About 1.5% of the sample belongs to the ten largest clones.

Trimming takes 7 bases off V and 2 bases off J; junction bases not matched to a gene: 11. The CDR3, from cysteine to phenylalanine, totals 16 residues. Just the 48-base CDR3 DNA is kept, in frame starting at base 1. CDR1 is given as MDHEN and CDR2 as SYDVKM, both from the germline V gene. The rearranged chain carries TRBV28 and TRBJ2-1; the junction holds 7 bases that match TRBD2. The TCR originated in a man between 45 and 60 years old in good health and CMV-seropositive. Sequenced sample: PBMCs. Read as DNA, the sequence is TGTGCCAGCACCTCCAGTGGGAGGGGAGCCTACAATGAGCAGTTCTTC. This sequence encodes CASTSSGRGAYNEQFF.